These 6 T cell receptor beta chains share one sample of origin, sequenced in a study of blood T cell repertoires in COVID-19. The repertoire was sequenced with immunoSEQ multiplex PCR; TCRdb's copy has only in-frame clones and lacks some. The sample holds 310,000 or so clones, 89% seen once. Sequencing was performed on peripheral blood. Every receptor here comes from a man aged 18 to 29 who had recovered from COVID-19.

This rearrangement joins TRBV11-3 to TRBJ2-1, with 9 bases fitting TRBD1. CDR3 length: 14 residues. In germline, CDR1 is SGHNT, CDR2 YENEEA. V lost 5 bases to trimming and J lost 8 bases; unmatched junction nucleotides: 7. The DNA for the CDR3 is TGTGCCAGCAGCAAAGGGACAGGGTGGGATGAGCAGTTCTTC. This sequence encodes CASSKGTGWDEQFF.

The chain employs TRBV6-2 or TRBV6-3 and TRBJ2-2; 15 bases map to TRBD2. The V gene's germline CDR1 is MNHEY and CDR2 SVGEGT. The CDR3 covers 21 residues. With V trimmed by 4 bases and J by 5 bases, 17 bases remained unmatched. In nucleotides, the CDR3 is TGTGCCAGCAGTTTCACCGCACTGGGAGTCGGGACTAGCGGGGGGACCGGGGAGCTGTTTTTT. Encoded protein: CASSFTALGVGTSGGTGELFF.

The gene calls are TRBV7-3 and TRBJ2-3; 8 positions match TRBD2. The CDR3 contains 18 residues. The V gene end was trimmed by 5 bases and the J gene end by 5 bases; junction bases not matched to a gene: 18. Germline V CDR1 and CDR2: SGHTA, FQGTGA. CDR3 in amino acids: CASSLPWWAGGPKDTQYF. CDR3 DNA sequence: TGTGCCAGCAGCCTCCCCTGGTGGGCGGGGGGCCCGAAAGATACGCAGTATTTT.

This sequence joins TRBV20-1 and TRBJ1-1, with 7 bases fitting TRBD1. Germline CDR1 DFQATT, CDR2 SNEGSKA (reference sequence). V dropped 3 bases and J dropped 0; count of bases not matched to a gene: 16. The CDR3 extends over 18 amino acids. The CDR3 spells CSASPSLTGPSMNTEAFF. CDR3 sequence (DNA): TGCAGTGCTAGTCCCTCTCTGACAGGGCCTAGTATGAACACTGAAGCTTTCTTT.

V and J are TRBV5-1 and TRBJ2-3, with 9 nucleotides matching TRBD1. The CDR3 covers 18 residues. Per germline, CDR1 SGHRS and CDR2 YFSETQ. The V and J ends lost 4 bases and 6 bases, in that order; junction bases with no gene match: 18. CDR3 sequence reads: CASSNPLTGGLLPDTQYF. CDR3 nucleotides: TGCGCCAGCAGCAATCCTCTTACAGGGGGCCTACTCCCCGATACGCAGTATTTT.

This chain uses TRBV5-6 with TRBJ2-1, with 11 bases matching TRBD1. Per germline, CDR1 SGHDT and CDR2 YYEEEE. Losses at the gene ends were 3 bases for V and 7 bases for J; bases not matched to a gene: 3. The CDR3 loop spans 14 amino acids. CDR3 DNA sequence: TGTGCCAGCAGCTGGGGACAGGGGGGGAATGAGCAGTTCTTC. It translates to CASSWGQGGNEQFF. The variable domain in full, completed from reference TRBV5-6 and TRBJ2-1, reads DAGVTQSPTHLIKTRGQQVTLRCSPKSGHDTVSWYQQALGQGPQFIFQYYEEEERQRGNFPDRFSGHQFPNYSSELNVNALLLGDSALYLCASSWGQGGNEQFFGPGTRLTVL.